These 24 T cell receptor beta chains were all obtained from the same sample, sequenced in a study of beta chain features in type 1 diabetes. Study results and limitations: For Type 1 diabetes patients, all four CD4+ subsets carried TCRB CDR3s that were moderately but significantly shorter.

For these receptors, no antigen is known. Isolated RNA was reverse transcribed in full, so expressed TCRB transcripts were sequenced. This table comes from immunoSEQ multiplex PCR, and its TCRdb copy is limited to in-frame clones, with some not included. Of approximately 270,000 clones listed, roughly an eighth are singletons. The sample was naive CD4+ T cells from blood. All receptors come from a man aged 30 to 39 with type 1 diabetes.

The CDR3 protein is CASRLQGSRTEAFF. CDR3 bases: TGTGCCAGCAGGTTACAGGGGAGTCGAACTGAAGCTTTCTTT. The chain couples TRBV5-4 to TRBJ1-1, with 7 positions matching TRBD1. The germline CDR1 and CDR2 sequences are SGHNT and YYREEE (reference sequence). The CDR3 sequence is 14 residues long. Trimming at V came to 5 bases and at J to 5 bases, leaving 9 bases not matched to a gene.

This clone occurred a few times. The V and J genes are TRBV2 and TRBJ2-7; 9 bases fit TRBD1. This CDR3 comprises 14 residues. Germline assignment: CDR1 SNHLY and CDR2 FYNNEI. Germline trimming cut 7 bases from V and 3 bases from J; bases unmatched to any gene: 7. The CDR3 region is CASTQQGAVYEQYF. The CDR3 bases are TGTGCCAGCACCCAACAGGGGGCCGTCTACGAGCAGTACTTC. Looking up the rest from reference TRBV2 and TRBJ2-7 gives the full variable domain: EPEVTQTPSHQVTQMGQEVILRCVPISNHLYFYWYRQILGQKVEFLVSFYNNEISEKSEIFDDQFSVERPDGSNFTLKIRSTKLEDSAMYFCASTQQGAVYEQYFGPGTRLTVT.

Concerning this clone: A junction end diverges from the germline sequence, so it may reflect a read error. This chain links TRBV2 with TRBJ1-4; D remains ambiguous. Germline V gives CDR1 SNHLY, CDR2 FYNNEI. CDR3 length equals 10 residues. The CDR3 bases are TGTGCCAGCAGTGAAAGAGTCTTGCTGTTT. Protein: CASSERVLLF.

This clone was seen a handful of times. This chain joins TRBV6-5 and TRBJ2-1; D is possibly TRBD1 (6 bases). The CDR3 is made up of 14 amino acids. Germline CDR1 is MNHEY and CDR2 is SVGAGI. V lost 7 bases and J lost 3, with 13 bases in between. The CDR3 loop is CASNPTGSYNEQFF. The CDR3 bases are TGTGCCAGCAACCCGACAGGCAGCTACAATGAGCAGTTCTTC.

With respect to this clone: In the same sample, other DNA sequences code for this CDR3. The rearrangement links TRBV7-2 to TRBJ1-5; D is unresolved. This CDR3 is built from 15 residues. The germline V and J ends were trimmed by 3 bases and 0 bases, with 9 bases remaining between them. Germline V gene sequence: CDR1 SGHTA, CDR2 FQGNSA. The CDR3 region is CASSFGRNSNQPQHF. The CDR3 DNA reads as TGTGCCAGCAGCTTCGGGAGAAATAGCAATCAGCCCCAGCATTTT. Full variable domain (rest looked up from reference TRBV7-2 and TRBJ1-5): GAGVSQSPSNKVTEKGKDVELRCDPISGHTALYWYRQSLGQGLEFLIYFQGNSAPDKSGLPSDRFSAERTGGSVSTLTIQRTQQEDSAVYLCASSFGRNSNQPQHFGDGTRLSIL.

This clone appeared a few times. The genes are TRBV19 and TRBJ2-3; possibly TRBD2 for D (6 bases). The CDR3 runs to 14 residues. Per the germline V gene, CDR1 is LNHDA and CDR2 is SQIVND (reference sequence). V shed 7 bases and J shed 2 bases, with 13 bases lying between them. CDR3 nucleotide sequence: TGTGCCAGTATGGTAACGGGAGCCACAGATACGCAGTATTTT. Amino acids: CASMVTGATDTQYF.

In its sample, this clone was seen a few times. This rearrangement joins TRBV27 to TRBJ2-7; tentative D call: TRBD1 (6 bases). V lost 6 bases and J 1 base, leaving 10 bases between the germline ends. The CDR3 runs to 13 residues. Germline V gene sequence: CDR1 MNHEY, CDR2 SMNVEV (reference sequence). CDR3 in amino acids: CASSRQASYEQYF. Written as DNA, the CDR3 is TGTGCCAGCAGCCGACAGGCATCCTACGAGCAGTACTTC.

The table lists this clone with a few counts. The V call is TRBV30, the J call TRBJ2-7; the match to TRBD2 covers 12 bases. Per the germline V gene, CDR1 is GTSNPN and CDR2 is SVGIG (reference sequence). Trimming at V came to 7 bases and at J to 3 bases, leaving 4 bases not matched to a gene. This CDR3 is 13 amino acids long. The CDR3 region is CAFLLAGGYEQYF. The CDR3 DNA follows: TGTGCCTTCTTACTAGCGGGAGGCTACGAGCAGTACTTC.

This sequence joins TRBV29-1 and TRBJ1-5, with 7 nucleotides matching TRBD1. CDR1 SQVTM and CDR2 ANQGSEA come from the germline V gene. V shed 5 bases, J shed 1 base, and the junction held 5 bases outside the gene matches. The CDR3 sequence is 14 residues long. The CDR3 here is CSVRAGGSNQPQHF. The CDR3 bases are TGCAGCGTTCGGGCAGGGGGAAGCAATCAGCCCCAGCATTTT.

There are a few counts of this clone. This chain uses TRBV5-1 with TRBJ2-6, with D possibly TRBD1 on 5 matching bases. The CDR3 spans 15 residues. CDR1 is SGHRS, CDR2 YFSETQ, per germline. V lost 2 bases and J 4 bases, leaving 10 bases between the germline ends. CDR3 sequence: CASSFAGMGANVLTF. For the CDR3, the DNA is TGCGCCAGCAGCTTTGCAGGGATGGGGGCCAACGTCCTGACTTTC.

The chain links TRBV30 to TRBJ2-5; a weak D match, TRBD2 (6 bases). Trimming cost V 4 bases and J 4 bases, with 13 bases left between them. This CDR3 has 13 residues. Germline-derived CDR1 and CDR2 are GTSNPN and SVGIG (reference sequence). The CDR3 loop reads CAWTLNGGETQYF. CDR3 bases: TGTGCCTGGACATTAAACGGGGGAGAGACCCAGTACTTC.

This clone was seen a few times. This rearrangement joins TRBV5-6 to TRBJ2-1, with TRBD2 as a possible D gene (7 bases). With 0 bases removed from V and 10 bases from J, the gap between germline ends came to 14 bases. The CDR3 is 14 residues long. The germline V gene has CDR1 SGHDT and CDR2 YYEEEE. This CDR3 is CASSLVGEGGEQFF. The CDR3 DNA follows: TGTGCCAGCAGCTTGGTCGGGGAGGGGGGCGAGCAGTTCTTC.

V gene TRBV2 combines with J gene TRBJ1-2; the match to TRBD1 covers 8 bases. Germline trimming cut 4 bases from V and 4 bases from J; bases unmatched to any gene: 8. CDR3 length: 15 residues. Germline CDR1 is SNHLY and CDR2 is FYNNEI. CDR3 bases: TGTGCCAGCAGTGCAGGGGGCACCGCTGGCTATGGCTACACCTTC. Translation: CASSAGGTAGYGYTF. The entire variable domain, with the rest obtained from reference TRBV2 and TRBJ1-2, is as follows: EPEVTQTPSHQVTQMGQEVILRCVPISNHLYFYWYRQILGQKVEFLVSFYNNEISEKSEIFDDQFSVERPDGSNFTLKIRSTKLEDSAMYFCASSAGGTAGYGYTFGSGTRLTVV.

The genes are TRBV7-3 and TRBJ2-1; 7 nucleotides agree with TRBD1. The V and J ends lost 4 bases and 11 bases, in that order; junction bases with no gene match: 8. CDR3 length: 13 amino acids. The germline V gene has CDR1 SGHTA and CDR2 FQGTGA. CDR3 bases: TGTGCCAGCAGCTCGGGACAGCAGACAAAGCAGTTCTTC. It is translated as CASSSGQQTKQFF.

This clone was seen only a few times. The rearrangement uses TRBV7-2 and TRBJ1-5; 8 bases map to TRBD1. Germline V CDR1 and CDR2: SGHTA, FQGNSA. V lost 2 bases, J lost 1 base, and 10 bases stayed unmatched. The CDR3 is made up of 18 amino acids. The CDR3 coding sequence is TGTGCCAGCAGCTTATCTGCCACGCAGGGGGCGAGCAATCAGCCCCAGCATTTT. Translated: CASSLSATQGASNQPQHF. The whole variable domain, remainder taken from reference TRBV7-2 and TRBJ1-5, is GAGVSQSPSNKVTEKGKDVELRCDPISGHTALYWYRQSLGQGLEFLIYFQGNSAPDKSGLPSDRFSAERTGGSVSTLTIQRTQQEDSAVYLCASSLSATQGASNQPQHFGDGTRLSIL.

The V gene is TRBV7-9, the J gene TRBJ2-1, with 8 bases fitting TRBD2. Losses at the gene ends were 7 bases for V and 8 bases for J; bases not matched to a gene: 13. Per the germline V gene, CDR1 is SEHNR and CDR2 is FQNEAQ (reference sequence). The CDR3 loop spans 15 amino acids. CDR3 bases: TGTGCCAGCAACCGGGGGGGTAGCGGGAACTATGAGCAGTTCTTC. Its protein is CASNRGGSGNYEQFF.

V gene TRBV19 combines with J gene TRBJ1-5, with D hard to call. V was pared by 10 bases and J by 7 bases, with 14 bases between. The CDR3 extends over 12 amino acids. CDR1 is LNHDA, CDR2 SQIVND, per germline (reference sequence). The DNA for the CDR3 is TGTGCCACGGGGAGGCTGAGCCAGCCCCAGCATTTT. It encodes CATGRLSQPQHF.

This chain connects TRBV13 to TRBJ2-2; 8 bases agree with TRBD1. V shed 3 bases, J shed 6 bases, and the junction held 6 bases outside the gene matches. This CDR3 spans 15 amino acids. CDR1 is PRHDT and CDR2 is FYEKMQ in the germline V gene (reference sequence). The CDR3 DNA reads as TGTGCCAGCAGCTTCCGGACAGGGCTGGCCGGGGAGCTGTTTTTT. It is translated as CASSFRTGLAGELFF.

V is TRBV29-1 and J is TRBJ2-3; tentatively, D is TRBD1 (6 bases). V shed 4 bases and J shed 5 bases, with 10 bases lying between them. Germline V gene data show CDR1 as SQVTM and CDR2 as ANQGSEA. The CDR3 totals 12 residues. The CDR3 loop is CSVGVGGDTQYF. In DNA, the CDR3 is TGCAGCGTTGGAGTAGGGGGAGATACGCAGTATTTT.

Worth noting for this clone: This sample also contains other DNA sequences that code for the same CDR3. The CDR3 nucleotides read TGTGCCAGCAGGGACAGAGATACGCAGTATTTT. Its translation is CASRDRDTQYF. This chain links TRBV6-6 with TRBJ2-3; D might be TRBD1 (6 bases). This CDR3 has 11 residues. V gave up 6 bases and J gave up 5 bases, with 6 bases separating them. CDR1 and CDR2 (germline): MNHNY, SVGAGI (reference sequence).

Comment on this clone: Compared with germline, one end of the junction differs, possibly owing to a read error. The V and J genes are TRBV2 and TRBJ1-4; D is undetermined. Germline V lookup: CDR1 SNHLY, CDR2 FYNNEI. This CDR3 contains 14 residues. CDR3: CASSEGLFNEKLFF. The CDR3 bases are TGTGCCAGCAGCGAAGGGCTGTTTAATGAAAAACTGTTTTTT.

This chain uses TRBV5-1 with TRBJ2-5; D gene uncertain. The CDR3 covers 14 residues. Trimming left V 0 bases short and J 3 bases short, with 9 bases between. Germline V gene sequence: CDR1 SGHRS, CDR2 YFSETQ. The CDR3 spells CASSLESGEETQYF. DNA of the CDR3: TGCGCCAGCAGCTTGGAGTCAGGTGAAGAGACCCAGTACTTC.

This clone was detected a few times. V gene TRBV9 combines with J gene TRBJ1-1, with no clear D. The CDR3 extends over 13 amino acids. Trimming took 4 bases from V and 3 from J, leaving 10 bases between them. Germline V lookup: CDR1 SGDLS, CDR2 YYNGEE. CDR3 loop: CASSPHQDTEAFF. CDR3 nucleotide sequence: TGTGCCAGCAGCCCTCACCAGGACACTGAAGCTTTCTTT.

The V call is TRBV11-2, the J call TRBJ2-1; 9 bases line up with TRBD1. The V segment lost 1 base and the J segment 4 bases; nucleotides outside the gene matches: 5. Per the germline V gene, CDR1 is SGHAT and CDR2 is FQNNGV. CDR3 length equals 16 residues. CDR3 residues: CASSLGGTGFYNEQFF. In DNA, the CDR3 is TGTGCCAGCAGCTTAGGGGGGACAGGGTTTTACAATGAGCAGTTCTTC.